This TCR beta chain was captured in a study of identical twins. Overall study findings and caveats: Out-of-frame TCR alpha sharing observed in monozygotic twins exceeded model estimates.

One entry per CDR3 protein results from TCRdb running MiXCR on the 5' RACE reads. Among 250,000 to 300,000 distinct CDR3 sequences listed, roughly 9% were seen once. Comments on this clonotype: What it binds is not known.

Germline trimming cut 0 bases from V and 5 bases from J; bases unmatched to any gene: 8. Germline CDR1 SGHRS, CDR2 YFSETQ. The CDR3 extends over 16 amino acids. Another study also made use of these data, one on yellow fever vaccine responses in identical twins.

Sequencing was done on a sample of CD8+ T cells sorted from blood. This TCR was sampled from a woman aged 18-35 years in good health. V gene TRBV5-1 combines with J gene TRBJ2-3, with 8 bases matching TRBD2. CDR3 nucleotides: TGCGCCAGCAGCTTGGCGTCGGGGGGGCCGGTAGATACGCAGTATTTT. Translating it yields CASSLASGGPVDTQYF.